This T cell receptor (beta chain) was captured by sequencing in a study of identical twins. General observations from the study: Where out-of-frame alpha sequences were twin-shared, they showed excess low generation probability. Zero-insertion findings could be partly confounded by invariant cells (MAIT and iNKT cells). Beta out-of-frame twin sharing showed a weaker excess.

The V and J ends lost 3 bases and 5 bases respectively, with 11 bases between them. Germline CDR1 and CDR2: SNHLY and FYNNEI. The CDR3 runs to 13 residues. This clonotype was seen more than once but under ten times. The antigen is not known. TCRdb reprocessed the 5' RACE reads with MiXCR, giving one entry per CDR3 protein. Among fewer than 350,000 distinct CDR3 sequences listed, more than 6.5% were seen once. The donors were all healthy and Caucasian. The sample was also linked to a second study, of yellow fever vaccine responses in identical twins.

The origin of this receptor is a woman aged 18-35 years in good health. The chain is built from TRBV2 and TRBJ2-7; D ambiguous. The sample comprised memory (CD45RO+) T cells sorted from blood. CDR3 sequence: CASSERQSDEQYV. DNA for the CDR3: TGTGCCAGCAGTGAGCGGCAGTCGGACGAGCAGTACGTC.